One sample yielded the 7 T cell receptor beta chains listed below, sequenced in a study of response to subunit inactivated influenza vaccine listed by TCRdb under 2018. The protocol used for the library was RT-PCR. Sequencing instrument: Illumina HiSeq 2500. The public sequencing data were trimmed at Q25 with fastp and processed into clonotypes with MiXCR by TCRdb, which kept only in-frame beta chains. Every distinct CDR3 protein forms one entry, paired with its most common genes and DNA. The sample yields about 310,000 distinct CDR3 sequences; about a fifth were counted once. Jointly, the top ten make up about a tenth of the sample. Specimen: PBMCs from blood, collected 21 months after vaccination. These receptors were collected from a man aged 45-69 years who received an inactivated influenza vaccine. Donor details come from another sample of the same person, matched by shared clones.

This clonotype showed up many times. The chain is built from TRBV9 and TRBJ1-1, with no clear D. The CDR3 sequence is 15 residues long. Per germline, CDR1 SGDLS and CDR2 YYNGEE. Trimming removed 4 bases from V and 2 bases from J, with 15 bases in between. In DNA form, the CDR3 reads TGTGCCAGCAGCCCTCAACGGGATACCAACACTGAAGCTTTCTTT. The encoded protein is CASSPQRDTNTEAFF.

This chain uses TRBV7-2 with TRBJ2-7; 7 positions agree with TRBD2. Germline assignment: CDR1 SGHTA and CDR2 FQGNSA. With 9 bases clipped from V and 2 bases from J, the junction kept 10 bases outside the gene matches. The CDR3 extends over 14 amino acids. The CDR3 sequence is CASLYAAGPYEQYF. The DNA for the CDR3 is TGTGCCAGTCTATATGCAGCGGGGCCCTACGAGCAGTACTTC.

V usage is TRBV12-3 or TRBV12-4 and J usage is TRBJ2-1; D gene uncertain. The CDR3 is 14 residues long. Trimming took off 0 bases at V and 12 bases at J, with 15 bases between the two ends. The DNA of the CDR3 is TGTGCCAGCAGTTTAGCGTCAACGAGGCGTGTGCAGTTCTTC. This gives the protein CASSLASTRRVQFF.

CDR3 coding DNA: TGTGCCAGCTCAATCCAGGGGCGCGAACAGCCCCAGCATTTT. Translated, it gives CASSIQGREQPQHF. The V call is TRBV18, the J call TRBJ1-5; D might be TRBD1 (6 bases). The CDR3 sequence is 14 residues long. Trimming left V 5 bases short and J 7 bases short, with 15 bases between. CDR1 and CDR2 from the germline V gene are KGHSH and LQKENI.

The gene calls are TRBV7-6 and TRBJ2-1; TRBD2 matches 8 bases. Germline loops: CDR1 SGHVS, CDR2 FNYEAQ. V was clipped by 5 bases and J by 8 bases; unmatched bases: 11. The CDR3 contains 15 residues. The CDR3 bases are TGTGCCAGCAGCCGGTGGCAGCGGGAGTTCGATGAGCAGTTCTTC. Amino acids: CASSRWQREFDEQFF.

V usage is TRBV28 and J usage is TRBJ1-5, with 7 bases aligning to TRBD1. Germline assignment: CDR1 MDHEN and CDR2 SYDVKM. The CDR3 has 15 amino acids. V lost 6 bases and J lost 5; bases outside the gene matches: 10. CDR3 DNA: TGTGCCAGCAGGAGACAGGGACGGAGGTATCAGCCCCAGCATTTT. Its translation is CASRRQGRRYQPQHF.

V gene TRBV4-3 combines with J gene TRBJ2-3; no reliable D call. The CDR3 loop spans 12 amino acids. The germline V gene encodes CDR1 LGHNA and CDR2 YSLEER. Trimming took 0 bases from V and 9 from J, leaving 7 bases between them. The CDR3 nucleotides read TGCGCCAGCAGCCAAGATAGAACGACGCAGTATTTT. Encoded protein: CASSQDRTTQYF.